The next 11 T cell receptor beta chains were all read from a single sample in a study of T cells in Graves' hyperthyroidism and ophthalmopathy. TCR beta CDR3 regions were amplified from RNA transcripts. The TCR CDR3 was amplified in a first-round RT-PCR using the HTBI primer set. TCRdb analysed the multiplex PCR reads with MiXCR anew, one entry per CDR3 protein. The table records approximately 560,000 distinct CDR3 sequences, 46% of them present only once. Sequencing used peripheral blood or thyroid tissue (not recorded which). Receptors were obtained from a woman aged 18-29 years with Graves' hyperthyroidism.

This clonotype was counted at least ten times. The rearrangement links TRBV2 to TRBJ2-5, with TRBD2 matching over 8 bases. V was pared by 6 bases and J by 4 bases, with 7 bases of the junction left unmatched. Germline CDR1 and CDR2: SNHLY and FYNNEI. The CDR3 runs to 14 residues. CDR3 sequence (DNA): TGTGCCAGCAGCTCCGGGAGGGCAATAGAGACCCAGTACTTC. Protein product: CASSSGRAIETQYF.

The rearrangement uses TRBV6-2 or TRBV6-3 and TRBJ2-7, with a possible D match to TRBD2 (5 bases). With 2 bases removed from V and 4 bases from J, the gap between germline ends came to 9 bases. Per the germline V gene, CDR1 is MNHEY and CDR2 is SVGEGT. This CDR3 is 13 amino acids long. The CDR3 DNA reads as TGTGCCAGCAGTTACCCGGAGGCGTACGAGCAGTACTTC. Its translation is CASSYPEAYEQYF.

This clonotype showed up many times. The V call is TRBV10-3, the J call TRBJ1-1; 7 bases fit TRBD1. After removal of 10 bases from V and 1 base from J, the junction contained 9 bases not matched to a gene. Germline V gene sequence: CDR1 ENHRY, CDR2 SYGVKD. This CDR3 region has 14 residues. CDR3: CATLDRKENTEAFF. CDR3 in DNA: TGTGCCACCCTGGACAGGAAAGAGAACACTGAAGCTTTCTTT.

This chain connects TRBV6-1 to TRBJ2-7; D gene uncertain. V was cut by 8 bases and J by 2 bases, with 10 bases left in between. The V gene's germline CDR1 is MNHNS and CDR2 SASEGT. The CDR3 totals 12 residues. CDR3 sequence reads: CASVEDAYEQYF. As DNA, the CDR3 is TGTGCCAGCGTTGAAGATGCCTACGAGCAGTACTTC.

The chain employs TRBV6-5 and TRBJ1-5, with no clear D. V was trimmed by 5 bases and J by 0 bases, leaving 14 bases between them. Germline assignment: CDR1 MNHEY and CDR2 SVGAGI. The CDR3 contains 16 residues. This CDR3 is CASSEVQPYSNQPQHF. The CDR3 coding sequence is TGTGCCAGCAGTGAAGTTCAACCGTATAGCAATCAGCCCCAGCATTTT.

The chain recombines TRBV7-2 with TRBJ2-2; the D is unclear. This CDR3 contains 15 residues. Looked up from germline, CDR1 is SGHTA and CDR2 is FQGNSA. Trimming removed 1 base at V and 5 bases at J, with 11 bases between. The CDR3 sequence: CASSLGPASTGELFF. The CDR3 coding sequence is TGTGCCAGCAGCTTAGGGCCGGCATCTACCGGGGAGCTGTTTTTT.

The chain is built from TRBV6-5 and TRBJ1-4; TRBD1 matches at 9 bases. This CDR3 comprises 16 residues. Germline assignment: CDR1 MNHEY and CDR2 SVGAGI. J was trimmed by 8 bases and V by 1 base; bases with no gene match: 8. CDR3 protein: CASSYYPGQGPEKLFF. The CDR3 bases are TGTGCCAGCAGTTACTACCCGGGACAGGGTCCGGAAAAACTGTTTTTT.

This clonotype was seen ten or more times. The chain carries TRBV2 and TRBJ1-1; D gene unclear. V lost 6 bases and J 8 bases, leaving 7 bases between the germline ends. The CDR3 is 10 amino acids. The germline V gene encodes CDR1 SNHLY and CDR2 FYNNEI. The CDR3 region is CASRAKEAFF. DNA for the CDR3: TGTGCCAGCAGGGCTAAAGAAGCTTTCTTT.

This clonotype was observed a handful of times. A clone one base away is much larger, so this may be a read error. The CDR3 spells CASSGRHGNTIYF. CDR3 nucleotides: TGTGCCAGCAGTGGTCGCCACGGAAACACCATATATTTT. The V and J genes are TRBV2 and TRBJ1-3; D gene unclear. Trimming shortened V by 4 bases and J by 4 bases, and 8 bases separated the two germline ends. Germline assignment: CDR1 SNHLY and CDR2 FYNNEI. The length of the CDR3 is 13 residues. Full variable domain (remainder filled in from reference TRBV2 and TRBJ1-3): EPEVTQTPSHQVTQMGQEVILRCVPISNHLYFYWYRQILGQKVEFLVSFYNNEISEKSEIFDDQFSVERPDGSNFTLKIRSTKLEDSAMYFCASSGRHGNTIYFGEGSWLTVV.

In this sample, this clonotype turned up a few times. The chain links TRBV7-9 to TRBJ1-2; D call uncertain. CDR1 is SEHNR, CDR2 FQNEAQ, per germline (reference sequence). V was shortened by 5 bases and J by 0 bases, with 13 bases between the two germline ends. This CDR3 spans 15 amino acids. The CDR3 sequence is CASSQDHLTNYGYTF. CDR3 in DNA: TGTGCCAGCAGCCAAGACCACCTTACTAACTATGGCTACACCTTC.

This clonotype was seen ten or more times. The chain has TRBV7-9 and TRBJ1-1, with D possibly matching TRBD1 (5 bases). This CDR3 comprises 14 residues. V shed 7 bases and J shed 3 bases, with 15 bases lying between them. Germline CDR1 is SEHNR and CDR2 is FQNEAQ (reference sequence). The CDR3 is CASTLQGQDTEAFF. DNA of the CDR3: TGTGCCAGCACCTTGCAGGGCCAGGACACTGAAGCTTTCTTT.